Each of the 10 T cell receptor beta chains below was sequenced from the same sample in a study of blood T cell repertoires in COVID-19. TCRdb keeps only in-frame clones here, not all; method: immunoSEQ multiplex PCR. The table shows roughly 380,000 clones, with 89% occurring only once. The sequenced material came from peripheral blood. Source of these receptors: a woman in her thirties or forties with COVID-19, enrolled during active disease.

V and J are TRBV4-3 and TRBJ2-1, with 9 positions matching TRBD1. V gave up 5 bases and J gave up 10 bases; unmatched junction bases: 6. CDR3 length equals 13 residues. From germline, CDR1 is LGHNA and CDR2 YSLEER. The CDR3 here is CASSVYTGGEQFF. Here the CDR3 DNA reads TGCGCCAGCAGCGTATACACAGGGGGCGAGCAGTTCTTC.

CDR3 protein: CASSLQDQPQHF. The CDR3 nucleotides are TGTGCCAGCAGCTTACAGGATCAGCCCCAGCATTTT. This rearrangement joins TRBV7-9 to TRBJ1-5; D uncertain. From germline, CDR1 is SEHNR and CDR2 FQNEAQ (reference sequence). The V gene lost 2 bases and the J gene lost 5 bases, with 4 bases spanning the gap. CDR3 length equals 12 residues.

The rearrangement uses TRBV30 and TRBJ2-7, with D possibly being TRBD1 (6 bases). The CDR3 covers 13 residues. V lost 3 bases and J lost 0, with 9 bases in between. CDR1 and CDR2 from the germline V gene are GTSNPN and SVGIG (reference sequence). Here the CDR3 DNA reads TGTGCCTGGAGGAGGGGGATCTCCTACGAGCAGTACTTC. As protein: CAWRRGISYEQYF.

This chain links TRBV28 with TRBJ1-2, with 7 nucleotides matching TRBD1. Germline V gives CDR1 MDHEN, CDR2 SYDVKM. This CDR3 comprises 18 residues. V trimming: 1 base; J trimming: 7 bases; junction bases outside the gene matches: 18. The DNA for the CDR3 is TGTGCCAGCAGTTTATACCTGGGGCGGACAGGAGGCTGGGGTGGCTACACCTTC. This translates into CASSLYLGRTGGWGGYTF.

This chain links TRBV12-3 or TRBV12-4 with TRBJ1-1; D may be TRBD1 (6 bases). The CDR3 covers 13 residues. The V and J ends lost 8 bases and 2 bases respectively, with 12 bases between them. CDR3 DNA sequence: TGTGCCAGCGCTACAGGGTTTAACACTGAAGCTTTCTTT. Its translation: CASATGFNTEAFF.

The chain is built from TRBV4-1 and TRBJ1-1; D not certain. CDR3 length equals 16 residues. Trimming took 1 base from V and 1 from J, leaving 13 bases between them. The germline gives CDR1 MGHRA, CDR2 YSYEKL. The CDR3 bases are TGCGCCAGCAGCCAAGGGACGGGATACGAGAACACTGAAGCTTTCTTT. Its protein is CASSQGTGYENTEAFF.

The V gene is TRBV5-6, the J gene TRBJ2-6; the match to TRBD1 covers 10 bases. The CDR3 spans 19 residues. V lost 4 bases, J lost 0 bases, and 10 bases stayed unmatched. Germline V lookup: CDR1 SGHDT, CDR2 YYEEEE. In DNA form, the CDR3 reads TGTGCCAGCAGCCCCGGGACAGGGGCTTTCAGCTCTGGGGCCAACGTCCTGACTTTC. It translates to CASSPGTGAFSSGANVLTF. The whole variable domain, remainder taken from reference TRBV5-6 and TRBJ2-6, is DAGVTQSPTHLIKTRGQQVTLRCSPKSGHDTVSWYQQALGQGPQFIFQYYEEEERQRGNFPDRFSGHQFPNYSSELNVNALLLGDSALYLCASSPGTGAFSSGANVLTFGAGSRLTVL.

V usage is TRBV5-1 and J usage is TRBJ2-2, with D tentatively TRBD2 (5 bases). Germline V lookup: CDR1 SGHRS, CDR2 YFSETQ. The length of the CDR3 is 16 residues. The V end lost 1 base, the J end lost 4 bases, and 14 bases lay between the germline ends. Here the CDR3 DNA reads TGCGCCAGCAGCTTGTACCGGGAAGTAGGCACCGGGGAGCTGTTTTTT. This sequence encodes CASSLYREVGTGELFF.

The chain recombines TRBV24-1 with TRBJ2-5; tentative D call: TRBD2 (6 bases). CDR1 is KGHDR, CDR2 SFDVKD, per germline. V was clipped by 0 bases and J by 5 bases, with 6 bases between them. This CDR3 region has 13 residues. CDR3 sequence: CATSDLRGETQYF. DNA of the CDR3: TGTGCCACCAGTGATTTGCGGGGGGAGACCCAGTACTTC.

DNA for the CDR3: TGCGCCAGCAGGGTACCGGACAGGGCGATTGGGGACTCTGGCTACACCTTC. Its protein product is CASRVPDRAIGDSGYTF. This sequence joins TRBV23-1 and TRBJ1-2; TRBD1 matches 8 bases. TRBV23-1 is an open reading frame, and its role is uncertain. The trim removed 6 bases at V and 7 bases at J, leaving 19 bases unmatched. This CDR3 is built from 17 residues.